A single sample gave rise to the 27 T cell receptor beta chains below, sequenced in a study of technical replicates of blood from a handful of donors. The protocol was immunoSEQ multiplex PCR, while the TCRdb copy is restricted to in-frame clones and leaves out a portion. The sample contains about 79,000 clones, 85% to 95% of which appear only once. The specimen sequenced was T cells isolated from PBMCs. All receptors come from a human donor in good health.

The chain combines TRBV2 with TRBJ2-1; perhaps TRBD2 as D (5 bases). Trimming took off 6 bases at V and 2 bases at J, with 8 bases between the two ends. Germline V gene data show CDR1 as SNHLY and CDR2 as FYNNEI. The CDR3 spans 13 residues. The chain's CDR3 is CASSPGAYNEQFF. CDR3 bases: TGTGCCAGCAGCCCCGGGGCCTACAATGAGCAGTTCTTC.

The chain carries TRBV7-2 and TRBJ2-1, with TRBD2 matching 10 bases. After removal of 5 bases from V and 7 bases from J, the junction contained 11 bases not matched to a gene. This CDR3 has 16 amino acids. Germline-derived CDR1 and CDR2 are SGHTA and FQGNSA. DNA of the CDR3: TGTGCCAGCAGCCCAAGGTTACTAGCGGGGACGAATGAGCAGTTCTTC. This codes for CASSPRLLAGTNEQFF.

The CDR3 DNA is TGTGCCAGCAGTTACGAAGACAGGGGTGTGGTTGAGCAGTACTTC. Protein product: CASSYEDRGVVEQYF. The chain employs TRBV6-5 and TRBJ2-7; 8 nucleotides match TRBD1. The CDR3 runs to 15 residues. The J segment lost 7 bases and the V segment lost 2 bases, leaving 10 bases of the junction unmatched. From germline, CDR1 is MNHEY and CDR2 SVGAGI.

This chain links TRBV5-1 with TRBJ1-4; 9 positions agree with TRBD1. Germline CDR1 reads SGHRS; CDR2 reads YFSETQ. V lost 3 bases, J lost 8 bases, and 8 bases stayed unmatched. The CDR3 is 15 residues long. The CDR3 DNA is TGCGCCAGCAGCTGGGGACAGGGAATATTAGAAAAACTGTTTTTT. Amino acid sequence: CASSWGQGILEKLFF.

The chain has TRBV4-1 and TRBJ1-5; D not certain. Germline assignment: CDR1 MGHRA and CDR2 YSYEKL. The CDR3 is made up of 16 amino acids. The V end was cut by 7 bases, the J end by 0 bases, with 16 bases between. CDR3 sequence: CASTRFFYPSNQPQHF. In DNA, the CDR3 is TGCGCCAGCACTCGGTTTTTCTATCCTAGCAATCAGCCCCAGCATTTT.

The genes are TRBV7-3 and TRBJ1-2, with a tentative D call TRBD1 (5 bases). V gave up 4 bases and J gave up 8 bases, with 17 bases separating them. The V gene's germline CDR1 is SGHTA and CDR2 FQGTGA. This CDR3 is built from 14 residues. CDR3 in DNA: TGTGCCAGCAGCTACGCTAATAGACAGAGGGGCTACACCTTC. It is translated as CASSYANRQRGYTF.

The chain has TRBV7-9 and TRBJ2-2, with D maybe TRBD1 (5 bases). Between the trimmed V and J ends, which lost 6 bases and 1 base, there was a span of 15 bases. The CDR3 has 16 amino acids. Germline V gene data show CDR1 as SEHNR and CDR2 as FQNEAQ (reference sequence). CDR3 bases: TGTGCCAGCAGAAACGCGATCAGGGTGAACACCGGGGAGCTGTTTTTT. As protein: CASRNAIRVNTGELFF.

The chain links TRBV6-5 to TRBJ2-3; a possible D gene is TRBD1 (5 bases). Trimming removed 0 bases from V and 4 bases from J, with 11 bases in between. Germline V gene lookup returns CDR1 MNHEY and CDR2 SVGAGI. The CDR3 covers 15 residues. This CDR3 is CASSYSGASADTQYF. The CDR3 nucleotides read TGTGCCAGCAGTTACTCTGGGGCTAGTGCAGATACGCAGTATTTT.

V and J are TRBV10-3 and TRBJ1-3, with TRBD1 matching over 7 bases. Per the germline V gene, CDR1 is ENHRY and CDR2 is SYGVKD. V lost 6 bases, J lost 3 bases, and 8 bases stayed unmatched. CDR3 length: 15 residues. The CDR3 DNA is TGTGCCATCAGAGGGAATGACAGGGATGGAAACACCATATATTTT. It is translated as CAIRGNDRDGNTIYF.

The CDR3 protein is CASSIPGQGNSPLHF. In nucleotides, the CDR3 is TGTGCCAGTAGTATCCCGGGACAGGGGAATTCACCCCTCCACTTT. The V gene is TRBV19, the J gene TRBJ1-6; 10 nucleotides align to TRBD1. Germline loops: CDR1 LNHDA, CDR2 SQIVND (reference sequence). Trimming took 3 bases from V and 7 from J; bases not matched to a gene: 3. The length of the CDR3 is 15 residues.

Concerning this clone itself: The germline gene is not matched at one end of the junction; a read error may be the cause. The CDR3 bases are TGTGCCAGTTCTGCCGGGGACAGGGCTAAATATGGACGGGTTTTT. Its translation: CASSAGDRAKYGRVF. V is TRBV6-6 and J is TRBJ1-4; 9 bases are shared with TRBD1. CDR3 length: 15 residues. Per germline, CDR1 MNHNY and CDR2 SVGAGI (reference sequence).

The J gene is TRBJ2-1, the V gene TRBV7-2, with 15 bases identical to TRBD2. The CDR3 loop spans 14 amino acids. Germline V gives CDR1 SGHTA, CDR2 FQGNSA. Germline trimming cut 11 bases from V and 9 bases from J; bases unmatched to any gene: 8. This CDR3 is CACLPGLAGGEQFF. The CDR3 DNA is TGTGCCTGCCTACCGGGACTAGCGGGGGGTGAGCAGTTCTTC.

The genes are TRBV28 and TRBJ1-6; D may be TRBD1 (5 bases). The CDR3 runs to 15 residues. Trimming cost V 5 bases and J 4 bases, with 12 bases left between them. Germline V gene data show CDR1 as MDHEN and CDR2 as SYDVKM. CDR3 region: CASSGGKTYNSPLHF. CDR3 bases: TGTGCCAGCAGTGGGGGGAAGACATATAATTCACCCCTCCACTTT.

The chain uses TRBV6-5 and TRBJ2-5; TRBD2 might be the D (7 bases). The CDR3 has 14 amino acids. V gave up 7 bases and J gave up 5 bases, with 17 bases separating them. Germline CDR1 reads MNHEY; CDR2 reads SVGAGI. The CDR3 loop is CASKGGGGRETQYF. The CDR3 DNA follows: TGTGCCAGCAAGGGGGGGGGCGGTCGGGAGACCCAGTACTTC.

This clone was recorded only once. The CDR3 DNA reads as TGTGCCAGCAGCCCCGAGAGGTCCCAACGGCCCCAGCATTTT. Protein: CASSPERSQRPQHF. V usage is TRBV27 and J usage is TRBJ1-5, with D hard to call. Germline-derived CDR1 and CDR2 are MNHEY and SMNVEV (reference sequence). The V end lost 6 bases, the J end lost 9 bases, and 18 bases lay between the germline ends. The CDR3 spans 14 residues.

The chain employs TRBV7-8 and TRBJ2-2; TRBD2 agrees at 12 bases. The length of the CDR3 is 17 residues. The trim removed 4 bases at V and 2 bases at J, leaving 5 bases unmatched. From germline, CDR1 is SGHVS and CDR2 FQNEAQ. CDR3 loop: CASSYGLAGTNTGELFF. The CDR3 bases are TGTGCCAGCAGCTACGGACTAGCGGGGACAAACACCGGGGAGCTGTTTTTT.

The rearrangement uses TRBV5-4 and TRBJ1-5; D possibly corresponds to TRBD1 (5 bases). CDR3 length equals 13 residues. The ends were cut back, 0 bases at V and 11 bases at J, with 12 bases in the middle. Germline values: CDR1 SGHNT, CDR2 YYREEE (reference sequence). The DNA of the CDR3 is TGTGCCAGCAGCTTGGACCAGGGAATGGCCCAGCATTTT. Residues: CASSLDQGMAQHF.

The V and J genes are TRBV7-3 and TRBJ2-2; possibly TRBD1 for D (6 bases). The CDR3 runs 16 residues. Germline V gives CDR1 SGHTA, CDR2 FQGTGA. With 5 bases removed from V and 5 bases from J, the gap between germline ends came to 18 bases. The DNA for the CDR3 is TGTGCCAGCAGCCAACGAGGGGGTATTGTAACCGGGGAGCTGTTTTTT. It translates to CASSQRGGIVTGELFF.

J is TRBJ1-1 and V is TRBV5-1; perhaps TRBD1 as D (5 bases). CDR3 length: 16 amino acids. V lost 4 bases, J lost 0 bases, and 16 bases lay in between. Per the germline V gene, CDR1 is SGHRS and CDR2 is YFSETQ. CDR3 sequence: CASSMGRRGLNTEAFF. Here the CDR3 DNA reads TGCGCCAGCAGCATGGGACGTAGGGGCCTGAACACTGAAGCTTTCTTT.

This clone was counted a single time. This rearrangement joins TRBV10-1 to TRBJ2-3; 7 bases line up with TRBD2. The CDR3 runs 16 residues. The germline CDR1 and CDR2 sequences are WNHNN and SYGVQD (reference sequence). With 0 bases clipped from V and 1 base from J, the junction kept 4 bases outside the gene matches. The CDR3 DNA reads as TGCGCCAGCAGTGAGTCGCGCGCGGGAGGCACAGATACGCAGTATTTT. This codes for CASSESRAGGTDTQYF.

The chain carries TRBV6-6 and TRBJ1-2, with 9 bases lining up with TRBD1. This CDR3 is built from 16 residues. The junction had 13 bases not matched to a gene; V was cut back by 6 bases and J by 5 bases. Germline V gives CDR1 MNHNY, CDR2 SVGAGI (reference sequence). DNA for the CDR3: TGTGCCAGCAGCAGCCGGGACAGGGCCACCAATTATGGCTACACCTTC. Its translation: CASSSRDRATNYGYTF.

This clone was recorded once. The chain links TRBV7-9 to TRBJ2-2; no clear D gene. This CDR3 contains 16 residues. With 3 bases removed from V and 0 bases from J, the gap between germline ends came to 11 bases. Germline CDR1 reads SEHNR; CDR2 reads FQNEAQ (reference sequence). CDR3 sequence: CASSFSGGSNTGELFF. The CDR3 DNA reads TGTGCCAGCAGCTTCTCTGGCGGTTCGAACACCGGGGAGCTGTTTTTT.

The chain uses TRBV28 and TRBJ2-5, with TRBD2 as a possible D gene (6 bases). Germline assignment: CDR1 MDHEN and CDR2 SYDVKM. CDR3 length: 13 amino acids. V dropped 6 bases and J dropped 6 bases, with 14 bases sitting between them. The CDR3 spells CASSRGTEKTQYF. The CDR3 bases are TGTGCCAGCAGCCGGGGGACTGAGAAGACCCAGTACTTC.

The chain has TRBV29-1 and TRBJ2-1; possible D gene TRBD1, 6 bases. The CDR3 is 14 residues long. V was pared by 1 base and J by 5 bases, with 12 bases between. The germline CDR1 and CDR2 sequences are SQVTM and ANQGSEA. As DNA, the CDR3 is TGCAGCGTTGAAGCAGGGGAGAGGAACAATGAGCAGTTCTTC. Translating gives CSVEAGERNNEQFF.

CDR3 nucleotides: TGTGCCAGCAGAACCATAGCGGGAGCTGTCTACTTC. Its protein product is CASRTIAGAVYF. The chain is built from TRBV6-5 and TRBJ2-7, with 9 nucleotides matching TRBD2. The CDR3 has 12 amino acids. CDR1 MNHEY and CDR2 SVGAGI come from the germline V gene. V lost 6 bases to trimming and J lost 13 bases; unmatched junction nucleotides: 10.

The chain links TRBV6-5 to TRBJ1-5, with D perhaps matching TRBD1 (6 bases). CDR3 size: 15 residues. Trimming cost V 8 bases and J 3 bases, with 17 bases left between them. Germline lookup yields CDR1 MNHEY and CDR2 SVGAGI. The CDR3 coding sequence is TGTGCCAGCGTAAATACAGGGCTATTCAATCAGCCCCAGCATTTT. It yields the protein CASVNTGLFNQPQHF.

The chain combines TRBV11-2 with TRBJ2-3; D is possibly TRBD1 (5 bases). The V end lost 5 bases, the J end lost 6 bases, and 12 bases lay between the germline ends. The CDR3 is 13 residues long. Germline CDR1 and CDR2: SGHAT and FQNNGV. CDR3 in amino acids: CASSAHRKDTQYF. The CDR3 DNA sequence: TGTGCCAGCAGCGCGCACAGGAAGGATACGCAGTATTTT.